The entry below describes one T cell receptor beta chain. Its antigen remains unidentified. CDR3 size: 15 residues. CDR1 is GTSNPN and CDR2 is SVGIG in the germline V gene (reference sequence). The ends lost 0 bases at V and 2 bases at J; junction bases unmatched: 4. The source of the sample is a study of T cell responses to AZD1222 COVID-19 vaccine. Study-level points and caveats: Donors were mostly white British, more females; clonal diversity possibly underestimated. After two AZD1222 doses, spike-specific TCR breadth and depth rose versus day 0. Nearly half of spike-specific TCRs reportedly target variant regions that are unmutated in the B.1.351 and B.1.1.7 variants. The peak T cell response came first, and repertoires were sampled only after it.

Method: immunoSEQ multiplex PCR; TCRdb's copy keeps in-frame clones and lacks some. This table holds roughly 100,000 clones, around 90% found once. The specimen comprised peripheral blood, sampled on day 0 of AZD1222 vaccination. This sequence joins TRBV30 and TRBJ2-3; 8 bases fit TRBD2. The TCR comes from an adult in good health. DNA for the CDR3: TGTGCCTGGAGTGTGGTTAGCGGGGTCACAGATACGCAGTATTTT. Its translation is CAWSVVSGVTDTQYF.